The entry that follows covers one T cell receptor beta chain sequence. What it recognizes is unknown. These data belong to a study of OX40 agonist ivuxolimab in advanced cancers. Turning to the study itself: Every 2 weeks, patients received ivuxolimab intravenously, dosed at 0.01 to 10 mg/kg. Partial responses were achieved by three patients: one hepatocellular carcinoma, two cutaneous melanoma.

Looked up from germline, CDR1 is LGHNA and CDR2 is YNFKEQ. The CDR3 extends over 13 amino acids. Trimming shortened V by 0 bases and J by 5 bases, and 7 bases separated the two germline ends. This table comes from immunoSEQ multiplex PCR, and its TCRdb copy is limited to in-frame clones, with some not included. The data contain more than 45,000 clones, approximately 84% of them seen just once; the ten biggest clones take up around 1.1%. The study's findings and limits: At 0.1 to 3.0 mg/kg and by week 6, CD4+ and CD8+ T cells in the blood had expanded clonally. Among the nonresponders, some also had low normalized T-cell clonal expansion.

The rearrangement joins TRBV4-2 to TRBJ2-5; possibly TRBD2 for D (5 bases). Specimen: CD4+ or CD8+ T cells sorted from blood, collected in a trial of the OX40 agonist ivuxolimab. This TCR was sampled from an adult with an advanced solid tumor such as melanoma, head and neck, liver or kidney cancer. The CDR3 DNA reads as TGTGCCAGCAGCCAAGAGCGGGCGGAGACCCAGTACTTC. Its translation: CASSQERAETQYF.